These 19 T cell receptor beta chains were all obtained from the same sample, sequenced in a study of blood T cell repertoires in COVID-19. Some clones are missing from TCRdb's copy, which holds only in-frame ones; the method was immunoSEQ multiplex PCR. The sample carries some 250,000 clones, roughly 86% recorded once. Sequencing was performed on peripheral blood. The source is a woman aged 30 to 39 with acute or convalescent COVID-19.

The chain is built from TRBV3-1 (or the pseudogene TRBV3-2) and TRBJ1-4; D is undetermined. Germline V lookup: CDR1 LGHDT, CDR2 YNNKEL (reference sequence). The CDR3 totals 17 residues. V lost 3 bases, J lost 4 bases, and 18 bases lay in between. The DNA for the CDR3 is TGTGCCAGCAGCCACAGGCGTTTCGGCGCTGGTAATGAAAAACTGTTTTTT. Protein sequence: CASSHRRFGAGNEKLFF.

This clone was picked up one time. V usage is TRBV5-6 and J usage is TRBJ2-7; D may be TRBD2 (6 bases). The CDR3 has 17 residues. Germline loops: CDR1 SGHDT, CDR2 YYEEEE. V lost 3 bases and J lost 1, with 20 bases in between. CDR3: CASSSPEGSIASYEQYF. CDR3 sequence (DNA): TGTGCCAGCAGCTCCCCGGAGGGGAGCATAGCTTCCTACGAGCAGTACTTC.

The genes are TRBV3-1 (or the pseudogene TRBV3-2) and TRBJ1-6, with D possibly being TRBD1 (5 bases). V was shortened by 4 bases and J by 9 bases, with 7 bases between the two germline ends. This CDR3 spans 12 amino acids. Germline assignment: CDR1 LGHDT and CDR2 YNNKEL (reference sequence). The CDR3 region is CASSLRASPLHF. DNA for the CDR3: TGTGCCAGCAGCCTCAGGGCTTCACCCCTCCACTTT.

The genes are TRBV29-1 and TRBJ1-2; tentatively, D is TRBD1 (5 bases). The CDR3 length is 11 residues. Germline CDR1 reads SQVTM; CDR2 reads ANQGSEA. V was shortened by 1 base and J by 7 bases, with 7 bases between the two germline ends. The CDR3 region is CSVEARVGYTF. For the CDR3, the DNA is TGCAGCGTTGAAGCCAGGGTTGGCTACACCTTC.

J is TRBJ2-2 and V is TRBV24-1; D not resolved. The CDR3 is made up of 14 amino acids. V was pared by 4 bases and J by 0 bases, with 5 bases between. Germline CDR1 is KGHDR and CDR2 is SFDVKD. The CDR3 sequence: CATSEYTNTGELFF. In DNA form, the CDR3 reads TGTGCCACCAGTGAGTATACGAACACCGGGGAGCTGTTTTTT.

The genes are TRBV30 and TRBJ2-2; D is unclear. The CDR3 spans 14 residues. Trimming stripped 3 bases from V and 3 bases from J, with 11 bases between. Germline V gene lookup returns CDR1 GTSNPN and CDR2 SVGIG (reference sequence). The chain's CDR3 is CAWSGWMDTGELFF. In DNA form, the CDR3 reads TGTGCCTGGAGCGGGTGGATGGACACCGGGGAGCTGTTTTTT.

V usage is TRBV9 and J usage is TRBJ2-3; 10 bases map to TRBD2. The CDR3 spans 17 residues. The germline V gene has CDR1 SGDLS and CDR2 YYNGEE. After removal of 0 bases from V and 4 bases from J, the junction contained 8 bases not matched to a gene. CDR3 sequence (DNA): TGTGCCAGCAGCGTAGGGAATAGCGGGAGGTTCTCAGATACGCAGTATTTT. As protein: CASSVGNSGRFSDTQYF.

V usage is TRBV30 and J usage is TRBJ1-2, with unresolved D. The length of the CDR3 is 12 residues. From germline, CDR1 is GTSNPN and CDR2 SVGIG (reference sequence). The germline V and J ends were trimmed by 1 base and 4 bases, with 7 bases remaining between them. CDR3 nucleotides: TGTGCCTGGAGTGAACAGATCTATGGCTACACCTTC. Encoded protein: CAWSEQIYGYTF.

This chain joins TRBV2 and TRBJ1-2; 12 nucleotides match TRBD1. The ends lost 9 bases at V and 5 bases at J; junction bases unmatched: 10. CDR1 SNHLY and CDR2 FYNNEI come from the germline V gene. The CDR3 extends over 15 amino acids. CDR3 sequence: CARNSGTGGAYGYTF. CDR3 coding DNA: TGTGCCAGAAACAGTGGGACAGGGGGCGCGTATGGCTACACCTTC. Combining the CDR3 with reference TRBV2 and TRBJ1-2 gives the whole variable domain EPEVTQTPSHQVTQMGQEVILRCVPISNHLYFYWYRQILGQKVEFLVSFYNNEISEKSEIFDDQFSVERPDGSNFTLKIRSTKLEDSAMYFCARNSGTGGAYGYTFGSGTRLTVV.

The chain couples TRBV5-5 to TRBJ2-5, with 7 nucleotides matching TRBD2. CDR1 and CDR2 (germline): SGHKS, YYEKEE (reference sequence). This CDR3 has 16 amino acids. With V trimmed by 4 bases and J by 4 bases, 13 bases remained unmatched. CDR3 amino acids: CASSPRTLLATETQYF. The CDR3 DNA reads as TGTGCCAGCAGCCCACGAACTCTACTAGCGACAGAGACCCAGTACTTC. Supplemented by reference TRBV5-5 and TRBJ2-5, the full variable domain reads DAGVTQSPTHLIKTRGQQVTLRCSPISGHKSVSWYQQVLGQGPQFIFQYYEKEERGRGNFPDRFSARQFPNYSSELNVNALLLGDSALYLCASSPRTLLATETQYFGPGTRLLVL.

V is TRBV9 and J is TRBJ2-1; the D gene is possibly TRBD2 (5 bases). V gave up 5 bases and J gave up 8 bases, with 17 bases separating them. CDR1 SGDLS and CDR2 YYNGEE come from the germline V gene. The CDR3 is made up of 14 amino acids. The CDR3 sequence is CASSEGQARDEQFF. The CDR3 coding sequence is TGTGCCAGCAGTGAGGGCCAGGCTAGGGATGAGCAGTTCTTC.

The V call is TRBV7-9, the J call TRBJ2-1; TRBD2 matches 10 bases. The V gene's germline CDR1 is SEHNR and CDR2 FQNEAQ (reference sequence). Trimming at V came to 5 bases and at J to 8 bases, leaving 15 bases not matched to a gene. The CDR3 loop spans 17 amino acids. The CDR3 sequence is CASSEGLAERTRDEQFF. In nucleotides, the CDR3 is TGTGCCAGCAGCGAAGGACTAGCGGAACGTACGAGGGATGAGCAGTTCTTC.

The gene calls are TRBV9 and TRBJ2-7; D may be TRBD2 (5 bases). The CDR3 length is 14 residues. V was cut by 4 bases and J by 2 bases, with 13 bases left in between. CDR1 and CDR2 from the germline V gene are SGDLS and YYNGEE. CDR3 nucleotides: TGTGCCAGCAGCCCACCTCGGGGTACCTACGAGCAGTACTTC. Translation: CASSPPRGTYEQYF.

The J gene is TRBJ1-5, the V gene TRBV30; no clear D gene. CDR1 and CDR2 (germline): GTSNPN, SVGIG (reference sequence). The V end was cut by 3 bases, the J end by 4 bases, with 10 bases between. This CDR3 is built from 13 residues. CDR3 amino acids: CAWSFGDNQPQHF. DNA for the CDR3: TGTGCCTGGAGCTTCGGGGATAATCAGCCCCAGCATTTT. Based on the CDR3 plus reference TRBV30 and TRBJ1-5, the full variable domain is SQTIHQWPATLVQPVGSPLSLECTVEGTSNPNLYWYRQAAGRGLQLLFYSVGIGQISSEVPQNLSASRPQDRQFILSSKKLLLSDSGFYLCAWSFGDNQPQHFGDGTRLSIL.

This chain connects TRBV27 to TRBJ1-1, with D possibly being TRBD1 (6 bases). Germline V gives CDR1 MNHEY, CDR2 SMNVEV (reference sequence). The V gene lost 1 base and the J gene lost 3 bases, with 6 bases spanning the gap. The CDR3 contains 13 residues. This CDR3 is CASSLYRDTEAFF. The CDR3 DNA follows: TGTGCCAGCAGTTTATACAGGGACACTGAAGCTTTCTTT.

The table lists this clone with a few counts. The gene calls are TRBV6-5 and TRBJ2-7, with D perhaps matching TRBD1 (6 bases). This CDR3 spans 15 amino acids. The ends were cut back, 5 bases at V and 1 base at J, with 15 bases in the middle. Germline V gene lookup returns CDR1 MNHEY and CDR2 SVGAGI. The CDR3 sequence is CASSRTDPSSYEQYF. The CDR3 region has the DNA TGTGCCAGCAGTCGGACAGACCCTTCTTCCTACGAGCAGTACTTC.

The V and J genes are TRBV4-1 and TRBJ1-6; 8 nucleotides match TRBD1. The CDR3 contains 17 residues. V trimming: 3 bases; J trimming: 7 bases; junction bases outside the gene matches: 11. Germline assignment: CDR1 MGHRA and CDR2 YSYEKL. The DNA for the CDR3 is TGCGCCAGCAGCCACGCGACGGACAGGGCGGACAATTCACCCCTCCACTTT. This translates into CASSHATDRADNSPLHF.

DNA for the CDR3: TGTGCCACCTGGTCAGGGTTTGACACCGGGGAGCTGTTTTTT. Its protein product is CATWSGFDTGELFF. This chain links TRBV27 with TRBJ2-2; D might be TRBD1 (5 bases). Trimming took off 10 bases at V and 3 bases at J, with 15 bases between the two ends. The germline V gene has CDR1 MNHEY and CDR2 SMNVEV (reference sequence). This CDR3 has 14 residues.

J is TRBJ2-7 and V is TRBV5-1, with 7 nucleotides matching TRBD2. The CDR3 has 20 residues. Per germline, CDR1 SGHRS and CDR2 YFSETQ. V shed 0 bases and J 1 base; nucleotides not matched to a gene: 19. The CDR3 sequence: CASSLASGTRSLQQSYEQYF. Written as DNA, the CDR3 is TGCGCCAGCAGCTTGGCCAGCGGGACTCGGAGCCTCCAACAATCCTACGAGCAGTACTTC.